The clone carrying this TCR beta chain was seen more than once but under ten times. What it recognizes is unknown. These data come from a study of T cells after yellow fever vaccination. Broader study findings: FACS-sorted repertoires might harbor abundant contaminating clonotypes from the bulk population. Peaking faster, on day 5 versus 15, the secondary response was nonetheless weaker. Overlap between CD4 and CD8 compartments was detected for a small share of clonotypes.

CDR1 and CDR2 from the germline V gene are SGDLS and YYNGEE. The junction had 8 bases not matched to a gene; V was cut back by 4 bases and J by 4 bases. The CDR3 loop spans 15 amino acids. Via MiXCR, TCRdb re-called the 5' RACE reads, giving one row per CDR3 protein. Among about 320,000 distinct CDR3 sequences listed, 3.5% to 5% were seen once. This TCR came from a man younger than 35 who received the YFV17D yellow fever vaccine. The sequencing used PBMCs, collected 15 days after the yellow fever booster vaccination. The V gene is TRBV9, the J gene TRBJ2-3, with 8 bases matching TRBD2. The CDR3 DNA reads TGTGCCAGCAGCCGGGGGGGACTTGGGTCAGATACGCAGTATTTT. Its protein product is CASSRGGLGSDTQYF.